Only one count was recorded for the clone carrying this T cell receptor (beta chain). Each and every patient relapsed after autologous stem cell transplantation, and patients got differing brentuximab vedotin exposure. V dropped 4 bases and J dropped 2 bases, with 11 bases sitting between them. CDR1 SGHRS and CDR2 YFSETQ come from the germline V gene. This CDR3 has 14 amino acids. This record comes from a study of PD-1 blockade in classical Hodgkin lymphoma. Profiled with immunoSEQ multiplex PCR; TCRdb holds only in-frame clones, not every one. The data show about 58,000 clones, 85% to 90% seen once. V gene TRBV5-1 combines with J gene TRBJ2-3; D is uncertain. This TCR was sampled from a human donor with classical Hodgkin lymphoma. The specimen comprised peripheral blood mononuclear cells (PBMCs), sampled before the second cycle of nivolumab. The CDR3 DNA sequence: TGCGCCAGCAGCCTCGGACGGATCACAGATACGCAGTATTTT. It codes for CASSLGRITDTQYF.